A single sample gave rise to the 27 T cell receptor beta chains below, sequenced in a study of blood T cell repertoires in COVID-19 (dated by TCRdb to the early 2020s). The library was built by means of the immunoSEQ multiplex PCR assay. What TCRdb holds here is the immuneACCESS table cut down to in-frame rearrangements. Part of the clones is not present; checked against another copy, under half of the missing clones reflect an unresolved V gene, and the others are unexplained. The sample table records 95,000 to 150,000 clones; around 87% of these occur just once. The top ten clones comprise less than 30% of the sample. The sample comprised peripheral blood. The receptors originated from a woman in her 70s with acute or convalescent COVID-19.

The CDR3 nucleotides are TGTGCCAGCAGCTCCGGACAGGTGACTGAAGCTTTCTTT. This sequence encodes CASSSGQVTEAFF. The J gene is TRBJ1-1, the V gene TRBV7-9; 7 nucleotides line up with TRBD1. The trim removed 4 bases at V and 5 bases at J, leaving 4 bases unmatched. Germline loops: CDR1 SEHNR, CDR2 FQNEAQ (reference sequence). The CDR3 has 13 residues.

In its sample, this clone was seen once. The rearrangement joins TRBV29-1 to TRBJ1-6; weak D call: TRBD1 (5 bases). V was cut by 3 bases and J by 10 bases, with 13 bases left in between. The CDR3 contains 13 residues. Looked up from germline, CDR1 is SQVTM and CDR2 is ANQGSEA. The CDR3, as DNA: TGCAGCGTTGAGGTCGGGCAGGGATCACCCCTCCACTTT. This gives the protein CSVEVGQGSPLHF.

This clone was seen only once. The CDR3 DNA reads as TGTGCCAGCAGCCAAGTCGGGACAGGGAAGTTCCATGAGCAGTTCTTC. It translates to CASSQVGTGKFHEQFF. The V gene is TRBV4-2, the J gene TRBJ2-1; 9 nucleotides match TRBD1. Trimming removed 1 base from V and 8 bases from J; junction bases left unmatched: 9. Germline values: CDR1 LGHNA, CDR2 YNFKEQ. CDR3 length: 16 residues.

The rearrangement uses TRBV7-9 and TRBJ1-1; D is perhaps TRBD1 (6 bases). CDR1 is SEHNR, CDR2 FQNEAQ, per germline (reference sequence). This CDR3 contains 14 residues. V was cut by 5 bases and J by 6 bases, with 16 bases left in between. Written as DNA, the CDR3 is TGTGCCAGCAGCCCGAAGGGGGGGGGCGCTGAAGCTTTCTTT. Its translation is CASSPKGGGAEAFF.

The chain has TRBV6-2 or TRBV6-3 and TRBJ1-6, with 9 bases matching TRBD1. This CDR3 spans 14 amino acids. The junction had 5 bases not matched to a gene; V was cut back by 5 bases and J by 9 bases. CDR1 and CDR2 (germline): MNHEY, SVGEGT. The CDR3 coding sequence is TGTGCCAGCAGTCGGACAGGGGACGTTTCACCCCTCCACTTT. Amino acid sequence: CASSRTGDVSPLHF.

This sequence joins TRBV5-4 and TRBJ1-2; TRBD1 matches at 8 bases. With V trimmed by 7 bases and J by 2 bases, 19 bases remained unmatched. Germline loops: CDR1 SGHNT, CDR2 YYREEE (reference sequence). The CDR3 is made up of 18 amino acids. This CDR3 reads CASGSLGDRGFGNYGYTF. The CDR3 DNA is TGTGCCAGCGGCTCCCTCGGAGACAGGGGCTTCGGAAACTATGGCTACACCTTC. Combining the CDR3 with reference TRBV5-4 and TRBJ1-2 gives the whole variable domain ETGVTQSPTHLIKTRGQQVTLRCSSQSGHNTVSWYQQALGQGPQFIFQYYREEENGRGNFPPRFSGLQFPNYSSELNVNALELDDSALYLCASGSLGDRGFGNYGYTFGSGTRLTVV.

The rearrangement links TRBV2 to TRBJ2-1; 11 bases map to TRBD2. CDR3 length: 14 amino acids. V shed 7 bases, J shed 9 bases, and the junction held 8 bases outside the gene matches. Germline CDR1 SNHLY, CDR2 FYNNEI. The CDR3 is CASIGLAGGGEQFF. DNA of the CDR3: TGTGCCAGCATCGGCCTAGCGGGGGGTGGTGAGCAGTTCTTC.

This clone appeared a few times. The chain links TRBV28 to TRBJ2-6; D is perhaps TRBD1 (5 bases). The CDR3 extends over 15 amino acids. The V end was cut by 7 bases, the J end by 1 base, with 11 bases between. Germline V gene sequence: CDR1 MDHEN, CDR2 SYDVKM. This CDR3 reads CASKGLGSGANVLTF. The DNA of the CDR3 is TGTGCCAGCAAGGGGTTGGGGTCTGGGGCCAACGTCCTGACTTTC.

This CDR3 is CASSAPGQGNTGELFF. CDR3 in DNA: TGTGCCAGCAGCGCTCCGGGACAGGGGAACACCGGGGAGCTGTTTTTT. This chain uses TRBV9 with TRBJ2-2; 9 bases match TRBD1. With V trimmed by 3 bases and J by 1 base, 4 bases remained unmatched. This CDR3 is built from 16 residues. Germline CDR1 SGDLS, CDR2 YYNGEE.

The chain has TRBV27 and TRBJ2-5; D is perhaps TRBD1 (8 bases). V lost 5 bases to trimming and J lost 5 bases, with 24 bases between them. The CDR3 contains 17 residues. Germline CDR1 MNHEY, CDR2 SMNVEV (reference sequence). The DNA for the CDR3 is TGTGCCAGCAGTCTTAGTACAACAGGGGGAGCGGGGGAGACCCAGTACTTC. Translation gives CASSLSTTGGAGETQYF.

The V gene is TRBV19, the J gene TRBJ2-7; 10 nucleotides align to TRBD1. The CDR3 runs 16 residues. The junction had 2 bases not matched to a gene; V was cut back by 0 bases and J by 0 bases. Germline values: CDR1 LNHDA, CDR2 SQIVND (reference sequence). CDR3 residues: CASSIEGTGDSYEQYF. In nucleotides, the CDR3 is TGTGCCAGTAGTATAGAGGGGACAGGGGACTCCTACGAGCAGTACTTC.

V is TRBV18 and J is TRBJ2-3; D is perhaps TRBD1 (6 bases). V lost 6 bases and J 6 bases, leaving 13 bases between the germline ends. This CDR3 has 13 amino acids. CDR1 KGHSH and CDR2 LQKENI come from the germline V gene. CDR3 residues: CASSPNRADTQYF. The CDR3, as DNA: TGTGCCAGCTCTCCCAACAGGGCGGATACGCAGTATTTT.

The gene calls are TRBV2 and TRBJ1-2; D might be TRBD1 (5 bases). This CDR3 is 14 amino acids long. Germline V gene sequence: CDR1 SNHLY, CDR2 FYNNEI. V was clipped by 1 base and J by 8 bases, with 14 bases between them. The CDR3 protein is CASSEDMTDLGYTF. CDR3 bases: TGTGCCAGCAGTGAAGATATGACAGATCTAGGCTACACCTTC.

CDR3 in amino acids: CASNPGTALSGANVLTF. Here the CDR3 DNA reads TGTGCCAGCAATCCCGGGACAGCCCTCTCTGGGGCCAACGTCCTGACTTTC. The genes are TRBV2 and TRBJ2-6; TRBD1 matches at 7 bases. CDR3 length equals 17 residues. The germline V gene encodes CDR1 SNHLY and CDR2 FYNNEI. The ends lost 7 bases at V and 0 bases at J; junction bases unmatched: 9.

About this clone: Without the conserved terminal phenylalanine or tryptophan, this CDR3 likely stems from a read error. The DNA is omitted, as the CDR3 cannot be located on it reliably, and the CDR3 follows TCRdb's listing. The V call is TRBV7-2, the J call TRBJ1-1. The CDR3 contains 15 residues when both ends are counted. Germline loops: CDR1 SGHTA, CDR2 FQGNSA. This CDR3 is CASSIISVGLTFQFC.

V is TRBV2 and J is TRBJ1-1; D is unclear. Germline V gene lookup returns CDR1 SNHLY and CDR2 FYNNEI. The CDR3 has 13 amino acids. V dropped 7 bases and J dropped 1 base, with 10 bases sitting between them. CDR3 residues: CASIQQQNTEAFF. CDR3 coding DNA: TGTGCCAGCATCCAACAGCAGAACACTGAAGCTTTCTTT.

The chain employs TRBV23-1 and TRBJ2-7, with 9 positions matching TRBD1. TRBV23-1 is an ORF for which the function is uncertain. The ends lost 9 bases at V and 1 base at J; junction bases unmatched: 7. The CDR3 totals 14 residues. CDR3 nucleotides: TGCGCCAGAAGACCCGGGACAGGGTCCTACGAGCAGTACTTC. Translated: CARRPGTGSYEQYF.

This chain uses TRBV7-2 with TRBJ1-3, with 7 bases aligning to TRBD1. CDR3 size: 14 residues. The germline CDR1 and CDR2 sequences are SGHTA and FQGNSA. With V trimmed by 5 bases and J by 2 bases, 3 bases remained unmatched. For the CDR3, the DNA is TGTGCCAGCAGCCCACAGGGGACTGGAAACACCATATATTTT. This translates into CASSPQGTGNTIYF.

The V and J genes are TRBV12-3 or TRBV12-4 and TRBJ2-3; 11 bases are a match to TRBD2. This CDR3 has 13 amino acids. The CDR3 region is CGTSGSSTDTQYF. DNA for the CDR3: TGTGGGACTAGCGGGTCTAGCACAGATACGCAGTATTTT.

The J gene is TRBJ1-6, the V gene TRBV5-6; a possible D gene is TRBD1 (5 bases). Germline V gene data show CDR1 as SGHDT and CDR2 as YYEEEE. The CDR3 length is 15 residues. The germline V and J ends were trimmed by 4 bases and 5 bases, with 13 bases remaining between them. CDR3 nucleotides: TGTGCCAGCAGCCGACTCTGGACAAATAATTCACCCCTCCACTTT. Translated, it gives CASSRLWTNNSPLHF.

This clone was found a few times. The rearrangement joins TRBV25-1 to TRBJ1-6; D is unclear. Looked up from germline, CDR1 is MGHDK and CDR2 is SYGVNS. V lost 3 bases, J lost 7 bases, and 22 bases lay in between. CDR3 size: 18 residues. The CDR3 reads CASSDNLSGSGENSPLHF. DNA of the CDR3: TGTGCCAGCAGTGACAATCTCTCCGGGTCCGGGGAGAATTCACCCCTCCACTTT.

In the case of this clone: Other DNA sequences in the same sample also yield this CDR3. V is TRBV19 and J is TRBJ2-3; 7 bases line up with TRBD2. CDR1 LNHDA and CDR2 SQIVND come from the germline V gene (reference sequence). This CDR3 region has 14 residues. V trimming: 0 bases; J trimming: 3 bases; junction bases outside the gene matches: 0. The CDR3 DNA reads as TGTGCCAGTAGTATAGATAGCGGGACAGATACGCAGTATTTT. Translating gives CASSIDSGTDTQYF. Based on the CDR3 plus reference TRBV19 and TRBJ2-3, the full variable domain is DGGITQSPKYLFRKEGQNVTLSCEQNLNHDAMYWYRQDPGQGLRLIYYSQIVNDFQKGDIAEGYSVSREKKESFPLTVTSAQKNPTAFYLCASSIDSGTDTQYFGPGTRLTVL.

V and J are TRBV7-9 and TRBJ2-6; 7 nucleotides line up with TRBD2. The CDR3 covers 15 residues. V shed 5 bases, J shed 1 base, and the junction held 2 bases outside the gene matches. The germline CDR1 and CDR2 sequences are SEHNR and FQNEAQ (reference sequence). The CDR3 here is CASSRGLSGANVLTF. The DNA for the CDR3 is TGTGCCAGCAGCCGGGGACTATCTGGGGCCAACGTCCTGACTTTC.

The rearrangement links TRBV6-6 to TRBJ1-4, with D perhaps matching TRBD1 (6 bases). Trimming left V 7 bases short and J 2 bases short, with 14 bases between. CDR1 is MNHNY and CDR2 is SVGAGI in the germline V gene (reference sequence). This CDR3 region has 15 residues. The CDR3 DNA reads as TGTGCCAGCACCCAGGGGCTGGCGACTAATGAAAAACTGTTTTTT. Encoded protein: CASTQGLATNEKLFF.

This clone was picked up one time. This chain connects TRBV10-3 to TRBJ1-1; TRBD1 matches 11 bases. The CDR3 is 17 amino acids. Unmatched junction bases numbered 9, after V lost 4 bases and J lost 2 bases. Germline lookup yields CDR1 ENHRY and CDR2 SYGVKD. The CDR3 spells CAISGPRDRGTNTEAFF. DNA for the CDR3: TGTGCCATCAGTGGGCCCCGGGACAGGGGGACTAACACTGAAGCTTTCTTT.

In this sample, this clone turned up once. V gene TRBV5-1 combines with J gene TRBJ1-5, with 10 bases lining up with TRBD1. CDR3 size: 14 residues. Germline CDR1 SGHRS, CDR2 YFSETQ. Trimming took 4 bases from V and 5 from J; bases not matched to a gene: 3. CDR3 amino acids: CASSRGQGDQPQHF. The CDR3 nucleotides read TGCGCCAGCAGCCGTGGACAGGGGGATCAGCCCCAGCATTTT.

This clone was detected only once. The chain is built from TRBV24-1 and TRBJ1-4; D ambiguous. Looked up from germline, CDR1 is KGHDR and CDR2 is SFDVKD. Trimming left V 9 bases short and J 6 bases short, with 25 bases between. CDR3 length equals 17 residues. The CDR3, as DNA: TGTGCCACCGGGGAGGGAAGCTGGGAAGCCGAATATGAAAAACTGTTTTTT. Encoded protein: CATGEGSWEAEYEKLFF.